Shown below are 23 T cell receptor beta chains from a single sample sequenced in a study of response to subunit inactivated influenza vaccine. One entry per CDR3 protein results from TCRdb running MiXCR on the RT-PCR reads. The sample consists of about 700,000 distinct CDR3 sequences, over 11% of them appearing once. The sample was PBMCs from blood, taken roughly 15 days before vaccination. These receptors were obtained from a man between 45 and 60 years old who received an inactivated influenza vaccine.

This clonotype was seen just once. The V call is TRBV19, the J call TRBJ1-5; no reliable D call. The CDR3 is made up of 15 amino acids. V dropped 3 bases and J dropped 5 bases, with 14 bases sitting between them. Germline lookup yields CDR1 LNHDA and CDR2 SQIVND (reference sequence). CDR3 region: CASSIRAGIDQPQHF. The CDR3 bases are TGTGCCAGTAGTATCAGAGCGGGGATCGATCAGCCCCAGCATTTT.

This clonotype was recorded many times. V and J are TRBV18 and TRBJ2-2, with TRBD1 identical over 8 bases. CDR3 length equals 15 residues. Trimming cost V 3 bases and J 4 bases; bases outside gene matches: 4. CDR1 and CDR2 (germline): KGHSH, LQKENI. As DNA, the CDR3 is TGTGCCAGCTCACCCCGACAGGGGAGCACCGGGGAGCTGTTTTTT. It encodes CASSPRQGSTGELFF.

Only a few counts were recorded for this clonotype. The CDR3 nucleotides read TGTGCCAGCAGCCAACTCCAGGGCGGTCCCCTCCACTTT. Encoded protein: CASSQLQGGPLHF. The chain has TRBV14 and TRBJ1-6; D might be TRBD1 (5 bases). The CDR3 length is 13 residues. Trimming shortened V by 2 bases and J by 13 bases, and 12 bases separated the two germline ends. From germline, CDR1 is SGHDN and CDR2 FVKESK. Based on the CDR3 plus reference TRBV14 and TRBJ1-6, the full variable domain is EAGVTQFPSHSVIEKGQTVTLRCDPISGHDNLYWYRRVMGKEIKFLLHFVKESKQDESGMPNNRFLAERTGGTYSTLKVQPAELEDSGVYFCASSQLQGGPLHFGNGTRLTVT.

Worth noting for this clonotype: A clone one base away is much larger, so this may be a read error. V and J are TRBV12-3 or TRBV12-4 and TRBJ1-5, with D unclear. The CDR3 length is 11 residues. The CDR3 loop is CASGPNQPRHF. In DNA, the CDR3 is TGTGCCAGCGGACCAAATCAGCCCCGGCATTTT.

This clonotype occurred many times. The chain is built from TRBV5-6 and TRBJ2-3, with 11 nucleotides matching TRBD2. The CDR3 runs to 16 residues. The germline gives CDR1 SGHDT, CDR2 YYEEEE. The V and J ends lost 0 bases and 3 bases, in that order; junction bases with no gene match: 3. For the CDR3, the DNA is TGTGCCAGCAGCTTGGTGGCTAGCGGGAGGACAGATACGCAGTATTTT. It yields the protein CASSLVASGRTDTQYF.

The J gene is TRBJ2-5, the V gene TRBV27; unclear D gene. CDR1 is MNHEY and CDR2 is SMNVEV in the germline V gene (reference sequence). The CDR3 has 13 residues. V lost 2 bases and J 5 bases, leaving 9 bases between the germline ends. The CDR3 DNA follows: TGTGCCAGCAGTTTAATGGAAAGGGAGACCCAGTACTTC. It encodes CASSLMERETQYF.

This clonotype has at least ten counts. The chain recombines TRBV28 with TRBJ2-7; no firm D call. Trimming left V 5 bases short and J 0 bases short, with 14 bases between. Germline V gives CDR1 MDHEN, CDR2 SYDVKM. This CDR3 has 15 amino acids. CDR3 amino acids: CASSPPAASSYEQYF. CDR3 coding DNA: TGTGCCAGCAGTCCCCCGGCGGCGAGCTCCTACGAGCAGTACTTC.

This sequence joins TRBV3-1 and TRBJ1-4; no definite D call. V was cut by 0 bases and J by 8 bases, with 19 bases left in between. The CDR3 has 17 amino acids. Germline CDR1 reads LGHDT; CDR2 reads YNNKEL (reference sequence). CDR3 coding DNA: TGTGCCAGCAGCCAAGAAAGACTCGACAACGTAGGGGAAAAACTGTTTTTT. Translating gives CASSQERLDNVGEKLFF. Drawing the rest from reference TRBV3-1 and TRBJ1-4, the complete variable domain is DTAVSQTPKYLVTQMGNDKSIKCEQNLGHDTMYWYKQDSKKFLKIMFSYNNKELIINETVPNRFSPKSPDKAHLNLHINSLELGDSAVYFCASSQERLDNVGEKLFFGSGTQLSVL.

The table lists this clonotype with a count of one. J is TRBJ2-5 and V is TRBV6-2 or TRBV6-3; 9 positions match TRBD2. CDR3 length: 14 amino acids. Germline V lookup: CDR1 MNHEY, CDR2 SVGEGT. The V and J ends lost 5 bases and 7 bases, in that order; junction bases with no gene match: 8. DNA of the CDR3: TGTGCCAGCAGTCATAGCGGGGGTGTTTGGACCCAGTACTTC. The encoded protein is CASSHSGGVWTQYF.

V is TRBV7-9 and J is TRBJ2-7; D unclear. CDR1 is SEHNR and CDR2 is FQNEAQ in the germline V gene (reference sequence). The CDR3 is 15 residues long. V was pared by 3 bases and J by 0 bases, with 12 bases between. The CDR3 DNA reads TGTGCCAGCAGCTTCGGAAGAAGTAGCTCCTACGAGCAGTACTTC. Protein: CASSFGRSSSYEQYF.

V and J are TRBV6-5 and TRBJ2-1; 10 bases agree with TRBD2. Germline loops: CDR1 MNHEY, CDR2 SVGAGI. The CDR3 consists of 17 residues. With 2 bases clipped from V and 4 bases from J, the junction kept 8 bases outside the gene matches. The CDR3 DNA reads as TGTGCCAGCAGTTACGCCTCGTCAGCGGGAGGGTACAATGAGCAGTTCTTC. Translated, it gives CASSYASSAGGYNEQFF.

The rearrangement uses TRBV28 and TRBJ2-4; perhaps TRBD2 as D (5 bases). V lost 3 bases to trimming and J lost 1 base, with 19 bases between them. Germline V gene sequence: CDR1 MDHEN, CDR2 SYDVKM. This CDR3 spans 18 amino acids. The CDR3 is CASSFFPRASPAKNIQYF. CDR3 DNA sequence: TGTGCCAGCAGTTTTTTTCCGCGGGCCTCCCCGGCCAAAAACATTCAGTACTTC.

This clonotype was observed a few times. The genes are TRBV4-3 and TRBJ2-3; 9 bases line up with TRBD2. The CDR3 has 17 amino acids. CDR1 and CDR2 (germline): LGHNA, YSLEER. Germline trimming cut 0 bases from V and 1 base from J; bases unmatched to any gene: 5. CDR3 nucleotides: TGCGCCAGCAGCCAAGATGGGAAGCGGGGGGGCACAGATACGCAGTATTTT. Its translation: CASSQDGKRGGTDTQYF.

This clonotype was observed a few times. CDR3 residues: CASSYGGAGLNYGYTF. The CDR3 DNA is TGTGCCAGCAGTTACGGCGGGGCAGGTCTTAACTATGGCTACACCTTC. The chain has TRBV6-2 or TRBV6-3 and TRBJ1-2; maybe TRBD1 (5 bases). V lost 2 bases to trimming and J lost 1 base, with 14 bases between them. Germline V gene lookup returns CDR1 MNHEY and CDR2 SVGEGT. This CDR3 region has 16 residues.

This clonotype occurred a few times. This chain connects TRBV6-1 to TRBJ2-3, with 8 bases that match TRBD2. Trimming took 5 bases from V and 6 from J; bases not matched to a gene: 10. Germline values: CDR1 MNHNS, CDR2 SASEGT. This CDR3 has 15 residues. Here the CDR3 DNA reads TGTGCCAGCAGTATTGGATTAGCGGGAAGGGATACGCAGTATTTT. Its translation: CASSIGLAGRDTQYF.

This clonotype was recorded at least ten times. The chain links TRBV5-1 to TRBJ2-3; D possibly matches TRBD1 or TRBD2 (5 bases each). Germline-derived CDR1 and CDR2 are SGHRS and YFSETQ. Trimming took off 5 bases at V and 0 bases at J, with 13 bases between the two ends. CDR3 size: 15 residues. The CDR3 loop is CASSRGDPSTDTQYF. CDR3 in DNA: TGCGCCAGCAGTCGTGGGGACCCGAGCACAGATACGCAGTATTTT.

The J gene is TRBJ2-1, the V gene TRBV7-3; D call uncertain. Germline values: CDR1 SGHTA, CDR2 FQGTGA. This CDR3 has 14 amino acids. The ends were cut back, 1 base at V and 5 bases at J, with 9 bases in the middle. The DNA of the CDR3 is TGTGCCAGCAGCTTAATGGCCGGAGACAATGAGCAGTTCTTC. This sequence encodes CASSLMAGDNEQFF.

There are a few counts of this clonotype. V and J are TRBV12-3 or TRBV12-4 and TRBJ2-3; 8 nucleotides align to TRBD1. The CDR3 is 13 amino acids. J was trimmed by 6 bases and V by 6 bases; bases with no gene match: 5. The CDR3 loop is CASSPDRGDTQYF. DNA for the CDR3: TGTGCCAGCAGCCCCGACAGGGGCGATACGCAGTATTTT.

This clonotype showed up just a few times. V usage is TRBV6-1 and J usage is TRBJ2-3; D gene unclear. The V end lost 2 bases, the J end lost 2 bases, and 8 bases lay between the germline ends. The CDR3 sequence is 14 residues long. Germline assignment: CDR1 MNHNS and CDR2 SASEGT. For the CDR3, the DNA is TGTGCCAGCAGTGAATCCCAGAACACAGATACGCAGTATTTT. It specifies CASSESQNTDTQYF.

This chain links TRBV12-3 or TRBV12-4 with TRBJ2-2; D unresolved. The CDR3 contains 13 residues. Trimming removed 6 bases from V and 7 bases from J, with 12 bases in between. The CDR3 sequence is CASSLRFVGELFF. As DNA, the CDR3 is TGTGCCAGCAGCCTGAGGTTTGTCGGGGAGCTGTTTTTT.

The chain carries TRBV20-1 and TRBJ1-1; D gene unclear. The germline V gene has CDR1 DFQATT and CDR2 SNEGSKA (reference sequence). The CDR3 contains 11 residues. This CDR3 is CRFVRGGEAFF. The CDR3 nucleotides read TGCAGGTTCGTTCGAGGCGGTGAAGCTTTCTTT.

This CDR3 is CATQRGLDTDTQYF. Here the CDR3 DNA reads TGTGCCACCCAACGGGGTCTAGACACAGATACGCAGTATTTT. The rearrangement uses TRBV6-1 and TRBJ2-3; weak D call: TRBD2 (5 bases). This CDR3 contains 14 residues. Deletions cut 10 bases from V and 2 bases from J, with 16 bases between. In germline, CDR1 is MNHNS, CDR2 SASEGT.

This clonotype came up many times. The chain recombines TRBV6-2 or TRBV6-3 with TRBJ1-5; 9 bases line up with TRBD1. After removal of 6 bases from V and 5 bases from J, the junction contained 2 bases not matched to a gene. CDR1 and CDR2 from the germline V gene are MNHEY and SVGEGT. The CDR3 has 13 amino acids. The CDR3 is CASRRQGDQPQHF. The CDR3 nucleotides are TGTGCCAGCAGGCGACAGGGGGATCAGCCCCAGCATTTT.